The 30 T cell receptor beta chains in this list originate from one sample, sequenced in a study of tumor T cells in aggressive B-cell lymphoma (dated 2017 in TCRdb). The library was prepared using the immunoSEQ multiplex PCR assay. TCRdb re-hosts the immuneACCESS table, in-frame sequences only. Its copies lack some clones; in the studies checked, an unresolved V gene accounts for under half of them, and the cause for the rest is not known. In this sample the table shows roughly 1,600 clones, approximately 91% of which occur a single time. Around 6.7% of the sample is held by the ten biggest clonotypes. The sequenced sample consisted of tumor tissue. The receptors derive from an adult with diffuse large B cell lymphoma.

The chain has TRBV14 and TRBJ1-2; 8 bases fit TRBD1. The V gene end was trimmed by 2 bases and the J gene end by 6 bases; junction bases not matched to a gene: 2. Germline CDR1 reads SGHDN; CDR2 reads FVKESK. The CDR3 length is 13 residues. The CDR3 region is CASSQQGAHGYTF. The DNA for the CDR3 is TGTGCCAGCAGCCAACAGGGGGCGCATGGCTACACCTTC.

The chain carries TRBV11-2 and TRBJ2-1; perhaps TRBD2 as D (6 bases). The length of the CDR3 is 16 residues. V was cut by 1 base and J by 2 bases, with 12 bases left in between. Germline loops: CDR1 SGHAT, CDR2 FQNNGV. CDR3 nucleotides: TGTGCCAGCAGCTTAGCCGGGGGTTTTACCTACAATGAGCAGTTCTTC. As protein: CASSLAGGFTYNEQFF.

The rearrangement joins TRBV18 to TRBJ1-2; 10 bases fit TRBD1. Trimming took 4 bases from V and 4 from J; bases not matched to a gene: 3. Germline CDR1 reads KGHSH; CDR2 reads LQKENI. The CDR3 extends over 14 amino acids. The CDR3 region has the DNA TGTGCCAGCTCACAGACAGGGGGCGGCTATGGCTACACCTTC. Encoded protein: CASSQTGGGYGYTF.

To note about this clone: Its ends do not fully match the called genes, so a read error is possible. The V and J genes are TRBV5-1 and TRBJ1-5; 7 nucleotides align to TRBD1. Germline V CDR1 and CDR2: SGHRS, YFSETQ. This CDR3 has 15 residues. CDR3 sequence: CASSLGDSFNQPRHF. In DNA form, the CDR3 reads TGCGCCAGCAGCTTGGGGGACAGTTTTAATCAGCCCCGGCATTTT.

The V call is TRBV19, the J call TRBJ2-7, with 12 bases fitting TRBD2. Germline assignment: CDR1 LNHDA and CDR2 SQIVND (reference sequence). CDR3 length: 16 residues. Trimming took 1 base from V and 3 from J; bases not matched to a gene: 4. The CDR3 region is CASSIGTSGDRYEQYF. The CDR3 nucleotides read TGTGCCAGTAGTATAGGGACTAGCGGGGACCGCTACGAGCAGTACTTC.

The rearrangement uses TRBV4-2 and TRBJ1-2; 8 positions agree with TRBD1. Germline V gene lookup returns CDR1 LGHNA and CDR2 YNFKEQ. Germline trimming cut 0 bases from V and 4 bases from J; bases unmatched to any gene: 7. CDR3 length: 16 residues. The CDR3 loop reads CASSQEGTGGLYGYTF. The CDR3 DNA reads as TGTGCCAGCAGCCAAGAGGGAACAGGGGGGCTCTATGGCTACACCTTC.

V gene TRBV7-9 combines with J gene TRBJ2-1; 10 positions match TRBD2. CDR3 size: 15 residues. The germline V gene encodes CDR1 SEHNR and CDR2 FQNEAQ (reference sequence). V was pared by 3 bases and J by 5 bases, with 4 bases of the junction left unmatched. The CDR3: CASSFLAGADNEQFF. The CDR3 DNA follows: TGTGCCAGCAGCTTTCTAGCGGGGGCTGACAATGAGCAGTTCTTC. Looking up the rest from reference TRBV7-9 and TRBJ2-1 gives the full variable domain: DTGVSQNPRHKITKRGQNVTFRCDPISEHNRLYWYRQTLGQGPEFLTYFQNEAQLEKSRLLSDRFSAERPKGSFSTLEIQRTEQGDSAMYLCASSFLAGADNEQFFGPGTRLTVL.

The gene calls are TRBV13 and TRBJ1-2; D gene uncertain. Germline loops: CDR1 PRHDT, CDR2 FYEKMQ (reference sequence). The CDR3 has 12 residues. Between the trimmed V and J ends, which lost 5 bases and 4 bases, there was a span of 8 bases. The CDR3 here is CASSASGYGYTF. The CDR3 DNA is TGTGCCAGCAGCGCTAGTGGCTATGGCTACACCTTC.

The CDR3 loop reads CASSLVAGNTEAFF. In DNA form, the CDR3 reads TGTGCCAGCAGCTTGGTTGCAGGGAACACTGAAGCTTTCTTT. This chain links TRBV4-2 with TRBJ1-1; D is ambiguous. CDR3 length: 14 residues. Germline CDR1 is LGHNA and CDR2 is YNFKEQ. Trimming stripped 5 bases from V and 1 base from J, with 11 bases between.

The CDR3 loop is CASSTVQGRNEQYF. The CDR3 DNA is TGCGCCAGCAGCACCGTTCAGGGTCGGAACGAGCAGTACTTC. The rearrangement joins TRBV5-1 to TRBJ2-7; possible D gene TRBD1, 5 bases. Per germline, CDR1 SGHRS and CDR2 YFSETQ. The CDR3 totals 14 residues. V was shortened by 4 bases and J by 5 bases, with 16 bases between the two germline ends.

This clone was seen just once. The CDR3 DNA follows: TGTGCCAGCAGTGAAGGCCAGGGGGTTTTTCAGCCCCAGCATTTT. As protein: CASSEGQGVFQPQHF. The rearrangement uses TRBV2 and TRBJ1-5; 7 bases are a match to TRBD1. This CDR3 comprises 15 residues. From germline, CDR1 is SNHLY and CDR2 FYNNEI. Trimming cost V 1 base and J 6 bases; bases outside gene matches: 6.

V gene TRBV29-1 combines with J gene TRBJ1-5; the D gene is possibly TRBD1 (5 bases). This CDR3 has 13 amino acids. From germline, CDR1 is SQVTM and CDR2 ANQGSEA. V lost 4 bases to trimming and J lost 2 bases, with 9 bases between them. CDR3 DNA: TGCAGCGTTGGGTTAGGGGGCAATCAGCCCCAGCATTTT. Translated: CSVGLGGNQPQHF.

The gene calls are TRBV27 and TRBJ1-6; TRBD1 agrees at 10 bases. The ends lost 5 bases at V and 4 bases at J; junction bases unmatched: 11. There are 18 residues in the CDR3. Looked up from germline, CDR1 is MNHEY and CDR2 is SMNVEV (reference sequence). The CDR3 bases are TGTGCCAGCAGTCAGCCTGGGACAGGGGCCCCTTATAATTCACCCCTCCACTTT. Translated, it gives CASSQPGTGAPYNSPLHF.

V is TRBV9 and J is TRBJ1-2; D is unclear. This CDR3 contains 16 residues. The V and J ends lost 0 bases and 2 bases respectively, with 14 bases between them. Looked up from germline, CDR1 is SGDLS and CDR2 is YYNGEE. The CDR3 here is CASSVDSGVRNYGYTF. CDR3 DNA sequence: TGTGCCAGCAGCGTAGATTCCGGAGTGAGGAACTATGGCTACACCTTC.

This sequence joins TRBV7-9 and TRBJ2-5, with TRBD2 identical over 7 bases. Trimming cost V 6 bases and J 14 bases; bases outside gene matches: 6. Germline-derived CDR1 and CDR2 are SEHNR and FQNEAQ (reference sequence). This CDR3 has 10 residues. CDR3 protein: CASRGLSFYF. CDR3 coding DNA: TGTGCCAGCAGGGGACTATCCTTTTACTTC. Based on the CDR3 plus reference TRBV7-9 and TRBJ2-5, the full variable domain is DTGVSQNPRHKITKRGQNVTFRCDPISEHNRLYWYRQTLGQGPEFLTYFQNEAQLEKSRLLSDRFSAERPKGSFSTLEIQRTEQGDSAMYLCASRGLSFYFGPGTRLLVL.

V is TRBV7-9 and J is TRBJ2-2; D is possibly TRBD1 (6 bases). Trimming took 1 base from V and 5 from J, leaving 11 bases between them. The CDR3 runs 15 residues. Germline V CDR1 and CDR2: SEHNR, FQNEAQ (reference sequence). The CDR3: CASSLGTVGTGELFF. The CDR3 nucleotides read TGTGCCAGCAGCTTAGGGACAGTGGGAACCGGGGAGCTGTTTTTT.

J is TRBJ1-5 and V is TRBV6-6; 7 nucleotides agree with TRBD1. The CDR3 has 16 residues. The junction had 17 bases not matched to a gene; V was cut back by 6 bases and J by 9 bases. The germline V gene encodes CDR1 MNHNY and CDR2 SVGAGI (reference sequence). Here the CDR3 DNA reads TGTGCCAGCAGACCGAGTACAGGGGCGGGAAGGAGGCCCCAGCATTTT. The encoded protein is CASRPSTGAGRRPQHF.

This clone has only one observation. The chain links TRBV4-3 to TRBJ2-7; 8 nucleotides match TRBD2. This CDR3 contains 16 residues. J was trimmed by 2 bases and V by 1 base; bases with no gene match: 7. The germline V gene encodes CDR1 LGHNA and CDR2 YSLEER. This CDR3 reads CASSQAHPGLAYEQYF. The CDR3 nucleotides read TGCGCCAGCAGCCAAGCACACCCGGGACTAGCCTACGAGCAGTACTTC.

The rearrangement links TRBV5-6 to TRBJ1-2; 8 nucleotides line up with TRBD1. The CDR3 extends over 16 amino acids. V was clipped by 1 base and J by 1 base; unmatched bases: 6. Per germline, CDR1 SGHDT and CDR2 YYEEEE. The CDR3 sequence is CASSLFQGAGNYGYTF. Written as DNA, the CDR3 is TGTGCCAGCAGCTTGTTCCAGGGGGCCGGTAACTATGGCTACACCTTC. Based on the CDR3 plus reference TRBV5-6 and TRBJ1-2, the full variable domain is DAGVTQSPTHLIKTRGQQVTLRCSPKSGHDTVSWYQQALGQGPQFIFQYYEEEERQRGNFPDRFSGHQFPNYSSELNVNALLLGDSALYLCASSLFQGAGNYGYTFGSGTRLTVV.

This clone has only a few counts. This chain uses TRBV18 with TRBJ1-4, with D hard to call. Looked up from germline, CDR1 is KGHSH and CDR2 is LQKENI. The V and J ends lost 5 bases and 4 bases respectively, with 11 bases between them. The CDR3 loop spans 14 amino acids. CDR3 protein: CASSGQQFNEKLFF. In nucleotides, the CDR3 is TGTGCCAGCTCAGGTCAACAGTTTAATGAAAAACTGTTTTTT.

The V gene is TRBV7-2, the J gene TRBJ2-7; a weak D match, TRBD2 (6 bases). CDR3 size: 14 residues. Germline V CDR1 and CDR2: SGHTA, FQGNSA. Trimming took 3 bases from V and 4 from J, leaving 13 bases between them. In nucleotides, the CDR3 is TGTGCCAGCAGCTTGCGACTAGGATTATACGAGCAGTACTTC. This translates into CASSLRLGLYEQYF.

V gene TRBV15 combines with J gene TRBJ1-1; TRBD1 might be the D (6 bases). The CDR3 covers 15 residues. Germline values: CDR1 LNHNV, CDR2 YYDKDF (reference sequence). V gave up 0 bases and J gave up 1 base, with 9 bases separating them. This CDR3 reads CATSRDRGTNTEAFF. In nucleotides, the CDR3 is TGTGCCACCAGCAGAGATAGGGGGACGAACACTGAAGCTTTCTTT.

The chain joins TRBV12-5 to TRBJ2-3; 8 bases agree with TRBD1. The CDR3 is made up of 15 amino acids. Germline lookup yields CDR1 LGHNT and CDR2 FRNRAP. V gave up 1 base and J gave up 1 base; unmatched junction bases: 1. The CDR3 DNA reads TGTGCTAGTGGTTTGGCGGGACAGGGCACAGATACGCAGTATTTT. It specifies CASGLAGQGTDTQYF. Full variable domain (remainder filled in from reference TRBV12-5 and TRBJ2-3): DARVTQTPRHKVTEMGQEVTMRCQPILGHNTVFWYRQTMMQGLELLAYFRNRAPLDDSGMPKDRFSAEMPDATLATLKIQPSEPRDSAVYFCASGLAGQGTDTQYFGPGTRLTVL.

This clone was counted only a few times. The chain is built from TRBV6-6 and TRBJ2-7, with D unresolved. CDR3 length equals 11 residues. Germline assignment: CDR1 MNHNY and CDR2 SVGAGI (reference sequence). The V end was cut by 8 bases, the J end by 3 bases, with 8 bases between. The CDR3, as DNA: TGTGCCAGCGGCAGGTACTACGAGCAGTACTTC. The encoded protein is CASGRYYEQYF.

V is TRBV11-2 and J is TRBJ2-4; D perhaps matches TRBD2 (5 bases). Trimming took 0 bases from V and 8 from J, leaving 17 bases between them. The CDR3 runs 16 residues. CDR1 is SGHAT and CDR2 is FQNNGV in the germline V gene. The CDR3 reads CASSLEGGSSAYIQYF. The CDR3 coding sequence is TGTGCCAGCAGCTTAGAAGGAGGCTCCTCAGCATACATTCAGTACTTC.

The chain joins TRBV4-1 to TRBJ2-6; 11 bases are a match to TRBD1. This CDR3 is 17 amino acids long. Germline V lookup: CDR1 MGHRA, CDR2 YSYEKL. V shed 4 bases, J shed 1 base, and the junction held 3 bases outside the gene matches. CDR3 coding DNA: TGCGCCAGCAGCCGCGGACAGGGGGCATCTGGGGCCAACGTCCTGACTTTC. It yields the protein CASSRGQGASGANVLTF.

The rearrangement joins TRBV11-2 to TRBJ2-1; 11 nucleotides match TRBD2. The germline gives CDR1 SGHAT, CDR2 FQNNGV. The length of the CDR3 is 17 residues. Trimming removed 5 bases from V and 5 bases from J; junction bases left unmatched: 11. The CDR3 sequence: CASSHAQLAGENNEQFF. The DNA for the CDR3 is TGTGCCAGCAGCCACGCCCAACTAGCGGGGGAGAACAATGAGCAGTTCTTC.

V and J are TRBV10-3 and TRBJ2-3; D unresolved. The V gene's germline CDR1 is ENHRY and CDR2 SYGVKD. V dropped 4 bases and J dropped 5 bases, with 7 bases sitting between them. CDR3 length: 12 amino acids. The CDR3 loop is CAISGGEDTQYF. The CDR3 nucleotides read TGTGCCATCAGTGGCGGTGAAGATACGCAGTATTTT.

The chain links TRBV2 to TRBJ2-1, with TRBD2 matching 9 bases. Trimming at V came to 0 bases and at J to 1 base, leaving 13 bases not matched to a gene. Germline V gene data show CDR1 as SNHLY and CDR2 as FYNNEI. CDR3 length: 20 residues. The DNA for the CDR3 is TGTGCCAGCAGTGAAGCGCTAGCGGGGTCTAGCGGGGAATCCTACAATGAGCAGTTCTTC. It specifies CASSEALAGSSGESYNEQFF.

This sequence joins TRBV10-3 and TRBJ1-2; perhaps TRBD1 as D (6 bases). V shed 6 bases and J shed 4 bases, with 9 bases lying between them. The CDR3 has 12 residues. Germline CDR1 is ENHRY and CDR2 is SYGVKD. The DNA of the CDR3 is TGTGCCATCAGACAGGGTGGCTATGGCTACACCTTC. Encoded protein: CAIRQGGYGYTF.